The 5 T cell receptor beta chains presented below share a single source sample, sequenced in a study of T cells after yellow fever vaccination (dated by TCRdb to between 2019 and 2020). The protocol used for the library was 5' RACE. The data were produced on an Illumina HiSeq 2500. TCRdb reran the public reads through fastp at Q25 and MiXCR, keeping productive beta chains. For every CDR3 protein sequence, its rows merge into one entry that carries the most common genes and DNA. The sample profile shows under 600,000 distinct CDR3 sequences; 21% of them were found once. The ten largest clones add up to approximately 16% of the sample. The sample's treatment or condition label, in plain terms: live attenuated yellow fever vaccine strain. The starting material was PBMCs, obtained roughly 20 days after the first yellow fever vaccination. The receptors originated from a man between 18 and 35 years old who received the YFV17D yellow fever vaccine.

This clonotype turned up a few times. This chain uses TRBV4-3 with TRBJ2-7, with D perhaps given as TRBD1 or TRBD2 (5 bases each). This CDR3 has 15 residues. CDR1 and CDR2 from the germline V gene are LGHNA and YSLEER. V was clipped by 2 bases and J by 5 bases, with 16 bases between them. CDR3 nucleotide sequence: TGCGCCAGCAGCCAACCTCCGGGACGGGCCCACGAGCAGTACGTC. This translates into CASSQPPGRAHEQYV.

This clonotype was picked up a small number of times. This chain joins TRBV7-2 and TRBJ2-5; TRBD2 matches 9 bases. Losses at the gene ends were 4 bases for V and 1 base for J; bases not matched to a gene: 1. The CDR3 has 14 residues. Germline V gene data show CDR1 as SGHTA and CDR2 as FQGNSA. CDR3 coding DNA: TGTGCCAGCAGCTGGGGACTAGCCCAAGAGACCCAGTACTTC. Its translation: CASSWGLAQETQYF.

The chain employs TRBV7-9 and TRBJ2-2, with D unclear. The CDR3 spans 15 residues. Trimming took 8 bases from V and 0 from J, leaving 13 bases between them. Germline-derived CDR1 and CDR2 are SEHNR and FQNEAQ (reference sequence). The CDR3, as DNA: TGTGCCAGCCCAACCTCAGGAGCGAACACCGGGGAGCTGTTTTTT. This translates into CASPTSGANTGELFF.

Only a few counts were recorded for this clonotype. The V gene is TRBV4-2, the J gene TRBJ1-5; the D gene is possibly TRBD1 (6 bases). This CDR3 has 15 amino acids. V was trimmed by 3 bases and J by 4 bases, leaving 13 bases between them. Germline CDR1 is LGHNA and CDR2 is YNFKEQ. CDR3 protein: CASSQDWTVNQPQHF. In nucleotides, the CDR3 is TGTGCCAGCAGCCAGGACTGGACAGTGAATCAGCCCCAGCATTTT.

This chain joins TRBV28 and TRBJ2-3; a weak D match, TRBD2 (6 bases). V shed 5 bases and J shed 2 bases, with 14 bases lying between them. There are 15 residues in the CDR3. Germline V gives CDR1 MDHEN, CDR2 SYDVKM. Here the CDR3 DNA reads TGTGCCAGCAGTCTTACAGTGCGGGACACAGATACGCAGTATTTT. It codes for CASSLTVRDTDTQYF.